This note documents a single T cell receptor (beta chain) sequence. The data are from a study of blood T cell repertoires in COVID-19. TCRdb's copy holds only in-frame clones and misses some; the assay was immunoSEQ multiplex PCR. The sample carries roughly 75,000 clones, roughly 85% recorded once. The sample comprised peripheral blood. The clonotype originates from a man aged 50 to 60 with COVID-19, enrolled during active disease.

The CDR3 DNA sequence: TGTGCCTCTTCGCTAGGCTACGAGCAGTACTTC. This codes for CASSLGYEQYF. The chain has TRBV27 and TRBJ2-7; no clear D gene. The CDR3 runs 11 residues. Trimming stripped 11 bases from V and 3 bases from J, with 11 bases between. CDR1 MNHEY and CDR2 SMNVEV come from the germline V gene (reference sequence).